This entry features one TCR beta chain sequence. The sample is drawn from a study of T cell repertoires in cytomegalovirus infection. MiXCR, run by TCRdb on the reads, gives a single entry per CDR3 protein. Of some 440,000 distinct CDR3 sequences listed, roughly 31% were seen once; the top ten hold approximately 14%. Trimming at V came to 5 bases and at J to 5 bases, leaving 14 bases not matched to a gene. The CDR3 loop spans 17 amino acids. Germline V CDR1 and CDR2: SEHNR, FQNEAQ (reference sequence). The chain recombines TRBV7-9 with TRBJ2-1, with 8 bases matching TRBD1. The TCR was taken from a human donor in good health (CMV status not recorded). Some clones in this sample may be carry-over from other donors' samples. Sequenced sample: PBMCs. This chain's CDR3 is CASSAPGGPQEDNEQFF. CDR3 bases: TGTGCCAGCAGCGCCCCAGGGGGCCCCCAGGAGGACAATGAGCAGTTCTTC. Filled out from reference TRBV7-9 and TRBJ2-1, the complete variable domain reads DTGVSQNPRHKITKRGQNVTFRCDPISEHNRLYWYRQTLGQGPEFLTYFQNEAQLEKSRLLSDRFSAERPKGSFSTLEIQRTEQGDSAMYLCASSAPGGPQEDNEQFFGPGTRLTVL.